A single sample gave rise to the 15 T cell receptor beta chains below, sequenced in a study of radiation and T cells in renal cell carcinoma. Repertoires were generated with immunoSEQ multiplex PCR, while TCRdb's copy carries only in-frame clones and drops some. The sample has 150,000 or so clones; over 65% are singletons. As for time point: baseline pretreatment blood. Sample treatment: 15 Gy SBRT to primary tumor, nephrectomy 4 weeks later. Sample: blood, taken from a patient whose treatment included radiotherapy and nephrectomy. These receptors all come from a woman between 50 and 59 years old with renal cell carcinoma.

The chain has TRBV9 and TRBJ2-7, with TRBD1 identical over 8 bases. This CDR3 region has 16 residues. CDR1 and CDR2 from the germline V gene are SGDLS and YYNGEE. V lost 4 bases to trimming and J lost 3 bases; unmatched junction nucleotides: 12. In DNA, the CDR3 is TGTGCCAGCAGCCTTAGAGGTACAGGGGGTCTCTACGAGCAGTACTTC. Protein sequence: CASSLRGTGGLYEQYF.

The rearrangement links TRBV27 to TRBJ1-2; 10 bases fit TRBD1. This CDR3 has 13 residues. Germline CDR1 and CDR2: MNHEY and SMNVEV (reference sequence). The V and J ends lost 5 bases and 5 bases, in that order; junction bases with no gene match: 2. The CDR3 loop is CASSEGQGYGYTF. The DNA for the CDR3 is TGTGCCAGCAGTGAGGGACAGGGGTATGGCTACACCTTC.

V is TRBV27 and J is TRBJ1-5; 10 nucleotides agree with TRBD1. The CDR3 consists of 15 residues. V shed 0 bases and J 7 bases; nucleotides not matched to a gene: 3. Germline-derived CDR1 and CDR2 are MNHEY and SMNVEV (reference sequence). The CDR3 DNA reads TGTGCCAGCAGTTTATCCGGGACAGGGGACCAGCCCCAGCATTTT. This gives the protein CASSLSGTGDQPQHF.

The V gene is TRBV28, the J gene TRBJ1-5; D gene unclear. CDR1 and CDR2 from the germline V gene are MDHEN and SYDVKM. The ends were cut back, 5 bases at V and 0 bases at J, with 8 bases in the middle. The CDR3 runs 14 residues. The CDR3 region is CASSEANSNQPQHF. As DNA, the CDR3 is TGTGCCAGCAGTGAAGCTAATAGCAATCAGCCCCAGCATTTT.

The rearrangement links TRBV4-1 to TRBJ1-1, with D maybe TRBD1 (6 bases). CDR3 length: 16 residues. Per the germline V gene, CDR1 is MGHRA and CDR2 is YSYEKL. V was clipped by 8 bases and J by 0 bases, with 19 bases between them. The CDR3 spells CASHATKGGMNTEAFF. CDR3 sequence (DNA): TGCGCCAGCCATGCCACGAAGGGGGGAATGAACACTGAAGCTTTCTTT.

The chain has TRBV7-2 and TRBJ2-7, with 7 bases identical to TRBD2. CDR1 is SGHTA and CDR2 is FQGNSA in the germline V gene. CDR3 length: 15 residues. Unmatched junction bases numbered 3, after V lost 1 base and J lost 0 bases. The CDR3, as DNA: TGTGCCAGCAGCTTAGGCGGGAGCCTCTCCTACGAGCAGTACTTC. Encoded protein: CASSLGGSLSYEQYF.

The CDR3 reads CASSFGDRGSYEQYF. The CDR3 DNA reads as TGTGCCAGCAGTTTTGGGGACAGGGGCTCCTACGAGCAGTACTTC. The rearrangement uses TRBV28 and TRBJ2-7; TRBD1 aligns across 10 bases. This CDR3 contains 15 residues. The V gene's germline CDR1 is MDHEN and CDR2 SYDVKM. The trim removed 3 bases at V and 0 bases at J, leaving 2 bases unmatched.

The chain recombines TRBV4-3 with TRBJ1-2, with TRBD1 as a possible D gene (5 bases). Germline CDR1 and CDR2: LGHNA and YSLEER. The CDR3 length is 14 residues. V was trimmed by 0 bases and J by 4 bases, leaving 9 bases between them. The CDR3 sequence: CASSQEGRAYGYTF. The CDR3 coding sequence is TGCGCCAGCAGCCAAGAAGGCAGGGCCTATGGCTACACCTTC.

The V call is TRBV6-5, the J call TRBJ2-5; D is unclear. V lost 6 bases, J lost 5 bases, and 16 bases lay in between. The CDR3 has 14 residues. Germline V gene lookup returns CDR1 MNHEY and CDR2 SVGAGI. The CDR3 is CASSPPAADETQYF. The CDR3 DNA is TGTGCCAGCAGCCCGCCCGCGGCAGATGAGACCCAGTACTTC.

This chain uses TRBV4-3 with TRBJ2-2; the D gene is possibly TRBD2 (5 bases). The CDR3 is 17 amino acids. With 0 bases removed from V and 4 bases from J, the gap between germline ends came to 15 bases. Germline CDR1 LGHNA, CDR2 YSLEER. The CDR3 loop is CASSQDWASRSTGELFF. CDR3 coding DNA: TGCGCCAGCAGCCAAGATTGGGCTAGCCGTAGCACCGGGGAGCTGTTTTTT.

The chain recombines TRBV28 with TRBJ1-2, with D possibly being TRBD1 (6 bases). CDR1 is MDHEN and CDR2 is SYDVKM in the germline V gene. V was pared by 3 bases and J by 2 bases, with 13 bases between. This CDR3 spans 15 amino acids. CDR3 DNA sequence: TGTGCCAGCAGTTTCCCCGGGGACATGAACTATGGCTACACCTTC. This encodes CASSFPGDMNYGYTF.

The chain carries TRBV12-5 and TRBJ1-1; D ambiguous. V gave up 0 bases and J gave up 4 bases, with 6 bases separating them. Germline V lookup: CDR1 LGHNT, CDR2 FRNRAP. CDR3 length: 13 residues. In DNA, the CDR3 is TGTGCTAGTGGTTTGGTACAGAGCACTGAAGCTTTCTTT. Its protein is CASGLVQSTEAFF.

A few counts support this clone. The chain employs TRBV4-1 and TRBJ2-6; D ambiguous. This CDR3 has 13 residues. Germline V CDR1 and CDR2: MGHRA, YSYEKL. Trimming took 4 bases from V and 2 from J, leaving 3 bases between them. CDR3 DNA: TGCGCCAGCAGCCCCCCTGGGGCCAACGTCCTGACTTTC. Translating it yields CASSPPGANVLTF.

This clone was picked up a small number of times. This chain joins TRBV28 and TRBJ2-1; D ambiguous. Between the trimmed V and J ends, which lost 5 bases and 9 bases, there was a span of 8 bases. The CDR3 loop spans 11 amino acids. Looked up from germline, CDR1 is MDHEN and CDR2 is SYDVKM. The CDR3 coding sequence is TGTGCCAGCAGTGAAGGGCGTGAGCAGTTCTTC. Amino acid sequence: CASSEGREQFF.

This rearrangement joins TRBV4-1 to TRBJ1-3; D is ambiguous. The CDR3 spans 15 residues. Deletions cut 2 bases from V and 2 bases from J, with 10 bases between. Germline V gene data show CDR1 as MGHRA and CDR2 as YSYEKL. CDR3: CASSQHGNPGNTIYF. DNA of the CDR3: TGCGCCAGCAGCCAACATGGAAACCCTGGAAACACCATATATTTT.